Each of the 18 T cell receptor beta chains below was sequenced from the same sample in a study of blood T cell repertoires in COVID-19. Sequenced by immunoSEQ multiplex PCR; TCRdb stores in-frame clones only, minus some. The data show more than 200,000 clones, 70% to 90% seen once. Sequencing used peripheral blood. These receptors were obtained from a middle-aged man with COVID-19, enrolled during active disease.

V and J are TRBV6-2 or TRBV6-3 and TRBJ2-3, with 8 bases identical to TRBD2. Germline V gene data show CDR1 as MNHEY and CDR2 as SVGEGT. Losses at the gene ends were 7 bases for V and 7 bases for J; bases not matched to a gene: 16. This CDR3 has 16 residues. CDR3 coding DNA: TGTGCCAGCACCCCGGTCGGGGGGGGGATAAGGAATACGCAGTATTTT. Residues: CASTPVGGGIRNTQYF.

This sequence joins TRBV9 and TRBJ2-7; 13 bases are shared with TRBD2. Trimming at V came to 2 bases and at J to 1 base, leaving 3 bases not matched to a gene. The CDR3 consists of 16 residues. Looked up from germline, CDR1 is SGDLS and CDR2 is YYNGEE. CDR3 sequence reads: CASSVGTSGASYEQYF. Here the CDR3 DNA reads TGTGCCAGCAGCGTGGGGACTAGCGGGGCTTCCTACGAGCAGTACTTC.

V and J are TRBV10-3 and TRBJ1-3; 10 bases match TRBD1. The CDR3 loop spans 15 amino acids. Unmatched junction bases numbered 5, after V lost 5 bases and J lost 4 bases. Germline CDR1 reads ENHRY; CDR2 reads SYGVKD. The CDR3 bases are TGTGCCATCAGTCTGACAGGGGGCGAGGGAAACACCATATATTTT. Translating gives CAISLTGGEGNTIYF.

The CDR3 DNA sequence: TGTGCCAGCAGCCAAGACCTAGCGGGGGTCGGCACAGATACGCAGTATTTT. Translated: CASSQDLAGVGTDTQYF. This chain uses TRBV3-1 (or the pseudogene TRBV3-2) with TRBJ2-3, with 10 bases fitting TRBD2. The germline CDR1 and CDR2 sequences are LGHDT and YNNKEL (reference sequence). The J segment lost 1 base and the V segment lost 0 bases, leaving 4 bases of the junction unmatched. The CDR3 runs to 17 residues.

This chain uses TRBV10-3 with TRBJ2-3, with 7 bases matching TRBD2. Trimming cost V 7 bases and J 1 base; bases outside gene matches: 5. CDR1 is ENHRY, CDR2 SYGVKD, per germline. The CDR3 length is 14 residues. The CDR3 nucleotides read TGTGCCATCACGGGGAGGGAGGGCACAGATACGCAGTATTTT. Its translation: CAITGREGTDTQYF.

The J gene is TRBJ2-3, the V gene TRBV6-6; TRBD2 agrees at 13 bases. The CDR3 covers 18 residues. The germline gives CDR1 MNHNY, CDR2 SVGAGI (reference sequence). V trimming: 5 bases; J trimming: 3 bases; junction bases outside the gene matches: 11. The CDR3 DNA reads TGTGCCAGCAGTCAACTAGGGACTAGCGGGATGGGAACAGATACGCAGTATTTT. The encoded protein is CASSQLGTSGMGTDTQYF.

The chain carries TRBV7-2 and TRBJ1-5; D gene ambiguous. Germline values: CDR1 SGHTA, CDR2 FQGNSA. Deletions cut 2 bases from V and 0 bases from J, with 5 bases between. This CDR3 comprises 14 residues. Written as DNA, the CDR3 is TGTGCCAGCAGCTTATGGAGTAGCAATCAGCCCCAGCATTTT. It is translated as CASSLWSSNQPQHF.

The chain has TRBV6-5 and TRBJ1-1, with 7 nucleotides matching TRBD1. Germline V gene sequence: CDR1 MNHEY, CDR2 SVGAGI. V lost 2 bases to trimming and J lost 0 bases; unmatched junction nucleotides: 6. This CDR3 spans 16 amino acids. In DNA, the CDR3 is TGTGCCAGCAGTTACCCCCTACAGGGGATGAACACTGAAGCTTTCTTT. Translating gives CASSYPLQGMNTEAFF.

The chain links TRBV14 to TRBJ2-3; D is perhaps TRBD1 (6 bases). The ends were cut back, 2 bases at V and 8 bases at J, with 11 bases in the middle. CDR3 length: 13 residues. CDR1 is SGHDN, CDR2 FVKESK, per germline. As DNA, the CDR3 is TGTGCCAGCAGCCAACAACCACAGGGTACGCAGTATTTT. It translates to CASSQQPQGTQYF.

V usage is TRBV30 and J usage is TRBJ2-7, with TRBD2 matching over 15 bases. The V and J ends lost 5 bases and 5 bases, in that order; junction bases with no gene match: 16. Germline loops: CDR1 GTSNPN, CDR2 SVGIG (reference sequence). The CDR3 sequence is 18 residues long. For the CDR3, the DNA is TGTGCCTGGGCCGGACTAGCGGGGGGGCCCCGGATTGGCCACGAGCAGTACTTC. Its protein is CAWAGLAGGPRIGHEQYF.

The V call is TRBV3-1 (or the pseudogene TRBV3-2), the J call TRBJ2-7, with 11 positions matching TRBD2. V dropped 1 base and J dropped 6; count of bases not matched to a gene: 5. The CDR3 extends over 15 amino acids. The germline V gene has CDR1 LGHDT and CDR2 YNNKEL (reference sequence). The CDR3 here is CASSQALAGGGEQYF. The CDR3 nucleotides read TGTGCCAGCAGCCAAGCCCTAGCGGGAGGAGGCGAGCAGTACTTC.

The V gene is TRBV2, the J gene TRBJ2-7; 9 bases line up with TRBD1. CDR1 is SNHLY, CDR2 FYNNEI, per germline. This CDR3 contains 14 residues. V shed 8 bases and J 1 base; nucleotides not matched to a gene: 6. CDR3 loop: CASCAGTGSYEQYF. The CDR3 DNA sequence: TGTGCCAGCTGTGCCGGGACAGGGTCCTACGAGCAGTACTTC.

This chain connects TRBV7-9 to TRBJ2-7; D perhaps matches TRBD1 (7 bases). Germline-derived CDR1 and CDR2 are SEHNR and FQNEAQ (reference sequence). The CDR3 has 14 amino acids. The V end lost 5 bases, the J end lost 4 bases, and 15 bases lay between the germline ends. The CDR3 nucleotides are TGTGCCAGCAGCCGAGAGACAGGGAGGTACGAGCAGTACTTC. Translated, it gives CASSRETGRYEQYF.

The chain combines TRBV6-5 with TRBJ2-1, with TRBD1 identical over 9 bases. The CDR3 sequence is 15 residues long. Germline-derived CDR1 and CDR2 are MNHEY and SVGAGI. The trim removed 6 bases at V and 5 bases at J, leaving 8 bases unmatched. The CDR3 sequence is CASRGGDRVNNEQFF. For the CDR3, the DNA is TGTGCCAGCAGAGGGGGGGACAGGGTGAACAATGAGCAGTTCTTC.

In DNA, the CDR3 is TGTGCCAGCAGCTTGGTTGTAGCGGGAGATAGCGGGGAGCTGTTTTTT. Protein: CASSLVVAGDSGELFF. The chain uses TRBV5-6 and TRBJ2-2, with 9 bases matching TRBD2. Germline V gene sequence: CDR1 SGHDT, CDR2 YYEEEE. CDR3 size: 16 residues. V was pared by 0 bases and J by 7 bases, with 7 bases of the junction left unmatched.

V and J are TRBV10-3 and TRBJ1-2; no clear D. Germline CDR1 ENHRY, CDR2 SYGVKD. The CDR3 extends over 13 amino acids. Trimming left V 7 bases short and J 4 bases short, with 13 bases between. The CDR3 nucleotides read TGTGCCATCAACAAAATACGGGGCTATGGCTACACCTTC. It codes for CAINKIRGYGYTF.

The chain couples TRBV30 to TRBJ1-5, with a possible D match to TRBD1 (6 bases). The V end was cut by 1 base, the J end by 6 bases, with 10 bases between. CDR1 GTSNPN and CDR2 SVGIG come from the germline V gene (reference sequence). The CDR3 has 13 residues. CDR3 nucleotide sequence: TGTGCCTGGAGTGACCAGGGGACTCAGCCCCAGCATTTT. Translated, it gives CAWSDQGTQPQHF.

The CDR3 DNA reads as TGTGCCAGCAGCCAGACGGACAGGTTAAATGAGCAGTTCTTC. It translates to CASSQTDRLNEQFF. The chain has TRBV7-2 and TRBJ2-1; TRBD1 matches at 7 bases. The CDR3 runs to 14 residues. In germline, CDR1 is SGHTA, CDR2 FQGNSA. J gave up 7 bases and V 5 bases, and 8 bases lay outside the gene matches.